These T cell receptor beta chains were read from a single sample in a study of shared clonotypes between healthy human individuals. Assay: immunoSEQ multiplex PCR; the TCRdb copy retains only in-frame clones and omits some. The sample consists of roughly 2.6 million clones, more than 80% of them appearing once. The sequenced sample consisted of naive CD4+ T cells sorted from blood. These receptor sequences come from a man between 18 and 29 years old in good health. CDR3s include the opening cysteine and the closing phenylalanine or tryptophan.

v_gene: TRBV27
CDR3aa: CASRNRYEQYF

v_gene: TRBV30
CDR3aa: CAWTRRGNNQPQHF

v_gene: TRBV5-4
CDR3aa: CASSLDIGSYNEQFF

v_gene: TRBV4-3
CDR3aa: CASSHAGTGQGAFF

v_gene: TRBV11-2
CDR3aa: CASSFQGALPYEQYF

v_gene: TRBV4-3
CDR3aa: CASSQEPNSGGIGAFF

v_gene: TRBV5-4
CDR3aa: CASSQGGGTSVTDTQYF

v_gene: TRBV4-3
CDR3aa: CASSQEEGPYEQYF

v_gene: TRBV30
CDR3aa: CASQGRPGSPNYGYTF

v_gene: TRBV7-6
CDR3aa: CASSSHDGGAHTGELFF

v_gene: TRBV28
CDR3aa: CASRGGANTGELFF

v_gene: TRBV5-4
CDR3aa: CASSLALAGGETQYF

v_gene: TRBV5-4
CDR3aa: CASFNWGEKGYTF

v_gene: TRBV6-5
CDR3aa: CASSAAVEEKLFF

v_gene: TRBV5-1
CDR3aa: CASRPAGPSYEQYF

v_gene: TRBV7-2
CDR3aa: CASSYQGVQGDEQYF

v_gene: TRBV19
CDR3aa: CASSSQSLMNTEAFF

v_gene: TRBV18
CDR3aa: CASSPPELTRNEQFF

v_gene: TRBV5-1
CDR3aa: CASSLERAGAETQYF

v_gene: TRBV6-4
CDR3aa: CARGGPHYTF

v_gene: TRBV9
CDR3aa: CASSVEVQLGANVLTF

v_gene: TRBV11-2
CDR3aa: CASSPRSGGYEQYF

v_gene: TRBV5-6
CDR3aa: CASSLGTTDQPQHF

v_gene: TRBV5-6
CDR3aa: CASSLVDKPREKLFF

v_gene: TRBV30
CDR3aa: CAWRGDDEQYF

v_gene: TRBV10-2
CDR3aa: CASSESGLPNNEQFF

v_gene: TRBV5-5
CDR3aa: CASSLALTVHTEAFF

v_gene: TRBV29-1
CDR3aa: CSVEGQGLHEQYF